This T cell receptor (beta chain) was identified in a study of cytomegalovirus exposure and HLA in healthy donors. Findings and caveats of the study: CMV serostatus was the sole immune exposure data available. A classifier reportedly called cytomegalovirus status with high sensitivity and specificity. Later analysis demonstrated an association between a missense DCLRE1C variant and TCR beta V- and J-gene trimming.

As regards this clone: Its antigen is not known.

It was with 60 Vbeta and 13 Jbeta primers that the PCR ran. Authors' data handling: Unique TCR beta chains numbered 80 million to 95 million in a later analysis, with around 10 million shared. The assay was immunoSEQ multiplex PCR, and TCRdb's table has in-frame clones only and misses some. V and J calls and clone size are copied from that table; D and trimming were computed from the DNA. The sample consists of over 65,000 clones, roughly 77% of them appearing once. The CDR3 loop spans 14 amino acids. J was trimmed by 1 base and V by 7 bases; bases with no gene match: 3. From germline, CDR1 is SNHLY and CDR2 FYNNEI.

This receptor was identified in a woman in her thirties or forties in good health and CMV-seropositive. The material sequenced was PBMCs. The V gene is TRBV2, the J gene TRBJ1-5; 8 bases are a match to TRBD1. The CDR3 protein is CASKTGASNQPQHF. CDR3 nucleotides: TGTGCCAGCAAGACAGGGGCGAGCAATCAGCCCCAGCATTTT.